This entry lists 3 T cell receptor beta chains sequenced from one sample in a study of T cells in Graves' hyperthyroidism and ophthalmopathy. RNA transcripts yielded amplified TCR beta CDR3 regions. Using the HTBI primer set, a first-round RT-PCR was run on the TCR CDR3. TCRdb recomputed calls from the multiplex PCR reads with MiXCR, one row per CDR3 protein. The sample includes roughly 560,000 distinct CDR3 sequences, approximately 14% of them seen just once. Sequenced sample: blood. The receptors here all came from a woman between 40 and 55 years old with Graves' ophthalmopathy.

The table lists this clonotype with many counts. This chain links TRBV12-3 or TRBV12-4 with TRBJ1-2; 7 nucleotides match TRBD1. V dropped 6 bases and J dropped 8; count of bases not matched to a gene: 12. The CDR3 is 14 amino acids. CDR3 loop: CASRPRQGLGGYTF. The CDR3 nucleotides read TGTGCCAGCAGACCTCGACAGGGACTAGGGGGCTACACCTTC.

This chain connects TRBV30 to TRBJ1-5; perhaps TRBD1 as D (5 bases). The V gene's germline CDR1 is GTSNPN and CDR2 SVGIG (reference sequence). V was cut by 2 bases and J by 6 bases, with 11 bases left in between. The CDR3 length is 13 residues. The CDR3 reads CAWSSQGRQPQHF. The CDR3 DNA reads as TGTGCCTGGAGTTCCCAGGGACGTCAGCCCCAGCATTTT.

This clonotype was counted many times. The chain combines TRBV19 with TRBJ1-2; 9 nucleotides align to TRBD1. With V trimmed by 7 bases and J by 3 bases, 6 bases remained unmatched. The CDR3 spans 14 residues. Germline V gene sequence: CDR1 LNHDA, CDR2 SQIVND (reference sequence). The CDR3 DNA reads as TGTGCCAGTACCCGGGACAGGGTAGACTATGGCTACACCTTC. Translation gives CASTRDRVDYGYTF.